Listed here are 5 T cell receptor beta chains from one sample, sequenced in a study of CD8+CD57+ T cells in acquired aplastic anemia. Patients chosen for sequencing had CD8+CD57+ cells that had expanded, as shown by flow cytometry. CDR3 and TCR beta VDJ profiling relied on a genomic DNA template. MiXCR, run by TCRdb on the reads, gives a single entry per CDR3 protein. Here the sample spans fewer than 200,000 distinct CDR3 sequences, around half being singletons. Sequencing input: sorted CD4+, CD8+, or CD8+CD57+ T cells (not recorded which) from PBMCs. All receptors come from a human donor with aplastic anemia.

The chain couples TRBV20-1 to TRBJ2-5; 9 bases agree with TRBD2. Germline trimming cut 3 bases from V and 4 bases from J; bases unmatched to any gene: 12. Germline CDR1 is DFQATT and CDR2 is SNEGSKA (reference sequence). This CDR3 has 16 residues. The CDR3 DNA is TGCAGTGCTAGGAAATTAGCGGGAGATCTCTCAGAGACCCAGTACTTC. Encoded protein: CSARKLAGDLSETQYF.

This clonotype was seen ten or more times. This chain's CDR3 is CASSLGRRGYTF. CDR3 sequence (DNA): TGTGCCAGCAGCCTTGGGAGGAGGGGCTACACCTTC. This chain connects TRBV12-3 or TRBV12-4 to TRBJ1-2; D gene uncertain. The CDR3 is 12 amino acids. Trimming removed 6 bases from V and 8 bases from J, with 13 bases in between.

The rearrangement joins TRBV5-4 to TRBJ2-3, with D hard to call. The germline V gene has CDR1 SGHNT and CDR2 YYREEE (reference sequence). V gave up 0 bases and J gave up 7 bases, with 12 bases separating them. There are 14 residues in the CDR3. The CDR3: CASSLGALTHTQYF. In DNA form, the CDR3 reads TGTGCCAGCAGCTTGGGGGCCTTAACACATACGCAGTATTTT. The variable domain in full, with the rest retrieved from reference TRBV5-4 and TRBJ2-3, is ETGVTQSPTHLIKTRGQQVTLRCSSQSGHNTVSWYQQALGQGPQFIFQYYREEENGRGNFPPRFSGLQFPNYSSELNVNALELDDSALYLCASSLGALTHTQYFGPGTRLTVL.

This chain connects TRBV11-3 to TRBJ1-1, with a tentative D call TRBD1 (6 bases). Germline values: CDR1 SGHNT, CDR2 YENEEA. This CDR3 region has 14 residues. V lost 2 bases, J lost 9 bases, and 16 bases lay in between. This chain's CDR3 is CASSLTGYGGQAFF. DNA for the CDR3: TGTGCCAGCAGCTTAACAGGGTACGGAGGGCAAGCTTTCTTT.

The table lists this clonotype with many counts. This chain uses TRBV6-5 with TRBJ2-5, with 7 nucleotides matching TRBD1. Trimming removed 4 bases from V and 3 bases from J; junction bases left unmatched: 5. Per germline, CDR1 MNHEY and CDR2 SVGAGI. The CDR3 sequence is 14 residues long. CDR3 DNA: TGTGCCAGCAGTTTCCGGGACAGAGAAGAGACCCAGTACTTC. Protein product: CASSFRDREETQYF.